The entry below gives a single TCR beta chain sequence along with its context. Seattle patients were enrolled during active infection and followed longitudinally. Germline assignment: CDR1 MNHEY and CDR2 SVGAGI. The CDR3 totals 14 residues. Trimming shortened V by 8 bases and J by 4 bases, and 17 bases separated the two germline ends. The source of the sample is a study of blood T cell repertoires in COVID-19. Source study methods: Counts of nucleated cells, estimated from reference gene primer amplification, were obtained. The repertoire was sequenced with immunoSEQ multiplex PCR; TCRdb's copy has only in-frame clones and lacks some. That table is the source of V, J and clone size, and D and trimming were worked out from the DNA. The sample shows about 350,000 clones, approximately 89% of them seen only once.

The sequenced material came from peripheral blood. The source is a woman aged 55-70 years with COVID-19, enrolled during active disease. The rearrangement uses TRBV6-5 and TRBJ1-2; tentatively, D is TRBD1 (6 bases). CDR3 sequence reads: CASHTGGGAYGYTF. The CDR3 region has the DNA TGTGCCAGCCATACGGGGGGGGGCGCCTATGGCTACACCTTC.